This T cell receptor beta chain was recorded in a study of cytomegalovirus exposure and HLA in healthy donors. Germline V lookup: CDR1 SNHLY, CDR2 FYNNEI. The CDR3 is 15 amino acids. Points on this clone: No antigen is known for it. One end of the junction varies from germline; a read error may be responsible.

13 Jbeta primers and 60 Vbeta primers were used for the PCR. Clones were read by immunoSEQ multiplex PCR, and TCRdb kept only the in-frame ones, dropping some. Of about 160,000 clones in the sample, nearly 80% were seen once. Study-wide points: TCR association rates varied by HLA locus in a later analysis, with DRB1 highest and HLA-C lowest. The classifier reportedly diagnosed cytomegalovirus status with high specificity and sensitivity. Later analysis identified 16,000 or so TCR beta sequences associated with HLA alleles, using a false discovery rate threshold of 0.05. It was confirmed in vitro that a few of the CMV-associated chains were specific for CMV antigens.

The clonotype was recovered from a man younger than 35 in good health and CMV-seropositive. The V call is TRBV2, the J call TRBJ1-1; 7 bases agree with TRBD1. The specimen was PBMCs. This chain's CDR3 is CASRRLQQGNSEAFF. In nucleotides, the CDR3 is TGTGCCAGCAGGCGATTACAACAGGGGAACTCTGAAGCTTTCTTT.